This TCR beta chain came from a study of blood T cells in healthy people across ages. It was with a sample-barcoded 5' primer and a J-beta primer mix that a second PCR of roughly 6 to 12 cycles was run. MiXCR, run by TCRdb on the 5' RACE reads, gives a single entry per CDR3 protein. Of around 520,000 distinct CDR3 sequences detected, about 27% appear once; the ten largest clones hold approximately 4%. V was trimmed by 1 base and J by 5 bases, leaving 17 bases between them. The length of the CDR3 is 16 residues. CDR1 and CDR2 from the germline V gene are SGHVS and FNYEAQ. This clonotype was seen a few times. Separately, the same data were catalogued under a study of T cells of mothers and their children. In that study: Donation involved a few healthy Caucasian mothers and the six children that they had. Each child contributed roughly 3.2 million TCR beta CDR3 reads, while each mother contributed over 10 million.

This TCR was sampled from a boy younger than 10 in good health. The sample comprised blood. The rearrangement links TRBV7-6 to TRBJ2-5; D perhaps matches TRBD1 (5 bases). CDR3 residues: CASSLEAGKVQETQYF. In nucleotides, the CDR3 is TGTGCCAGCAGCTTAGAGGCAGGGAAGGTCCAGGAGACCCAGTACTTC.